These 27 T cell receptor beta chains were sequenced from one sample in a study of identifying expanded T cells in peripheral blood. The protocol was immunoSEQ multiplex PCR, while the TCRdb copy is restricted to in-frame clones and leaves out a portion. The repertoire consists of some 100,000 clones, with 88% occurring once and the leading ten covering 7% to 9%. Sequenced input: blood. The receptors shown here come from a person aged 18 to 75 in good health.

The rearrangement joins TRBV5-1 to TRBJ2-7, with 7 bases matching TRBD1. V shed 2 bases and J 6 bases; nucleotides not matched to a gene: 11. This CDR3 spans 15 amino acids. Germline V CDR1 and CDR2: SGHRS, YFSETQ. The CDR3 is CASSFVPGQSPEQYF. Written as DNA, the CDR3 is TGCGCCAGCAGCTTCGTACCGGGACAGTCTCCCGAGCAGTACTTC. The full variable domain, its missing parts supplied by reference TRBV5-1 and TRBJ2-7, is KAGVTQTPRYLIKTRGQQVTLSCSPISGHRSVSWYQQTPGQGLQFLFEYFSETQRNKGNFPGRFSGRQFSNSRSEMNVSTLELGDSALYLCASSFVPGQSPEQYFGPGTRLTVT.

J is TRBJ2-7 and V is TRBV11-2; weak D call: TRBD2 (6 bases). Trimming shortened V by 3 bases and J by 1 base, and 10 bases separated the two germline ends. The CDR3 is made up of 14 amino acids. Germline V gene sequence: CDR1 SGHAT, CDR2 FQNNGV. The CDR3 spells CASSFTRESYEQYF. Here the CDR3 DNA reads TGTGCCAGCAGCTTTACACGGGAGTCCTACGAGCAGTACTTC.

J is TRBJ1-5 and V is TRBV18, with D possibly TRBD1 on 6 matching bases. The CDR3 contains 14 residues. The germline V and J ends were trimmed by 2 bases and 7 bases, with 12 bases remaining between them. Germline V gives CDR1 KGHSH, CDR2 LQKENI. This CDR3 is CASSPEGGAQPQHF. Written as DNA, the CDR3 is TGTGCCAGCTCACCAGAGGGGGGCGCCCAGCCCCAGCATTTT. The full variable domain, its missing parts supplied by reference TRBV18 and TRBJ1-5, is NAGVMQNPRHLVRRRGQEARLRCSPMKGHSHVYWYRQLPEEGLKFMVYLQKENIIDESGMPKERFSAEFPKEGPSILRIQQVVRGDSAAYFCASSPEGGAQPQHFGDGTRLSIL.

The V gene is TRBV28, the J gene TRBJ1-2, with a possible D match to TRBD1 (6 bases). The ends were cut back, 6 bases at V and 2 bases at J, with 10 bases in the middle. The CDR3 consists of 13 residues. In germline, CDR1 is MDHEN, CDR2 SYDVKM. In DNA form, the CDR3 reads TGTGCCAGCAGAGTAGGGGGGAACTATGGCTACACCTTC. It specifies CASRVGGNYGYTF.

The rearrangement links TRBV29-1 to TRBJ1-1; D not certain. V lost 1 base to trimming and J lost 10 bases, with 1 base between them. This CDR3 has 8 residues. The germline V gene has CDR1 SQVTM and CDR2 ANQGSEA. In DNA form, the CDR3 reads TGCAGCGTTGAAGGAGCTTTCTTT. Translated: CSVEGAFF.

The rearrangement uses TRBV5-1 and TRBJ2-5, with D tentatively TRBD1 or TRBD2 (5 bases each). V lost 0 bases to trimming and J lost 4 bases, with 10 bases between them. This CDR3 has 14 amino acids. CDR1 SGHRS and CDR2 YFSETQ come from the germline V gene. CDR3 in DNA: TGCGCCAGCAGCTTGGCTGGGGGTGGAGAGACCCAGTACTTC. Translating it yields CASSLAGGGETQYF.

The chain carries TRBV6-6 and TRBJ2-1; 11 nucleotides agree with TRBD2. After removal of 5 bases from V and 2 bases from J, the junction contained 5 bases not matched to a gene. Germline CDR1 and CDR2: MNHNY and SVGAGI (reference sequence). The CDR3 covers 16 residues. The DNA for the CDR3 is TGTGCCAGCAGTCACCTAGCGGGAGGCACCTACAATGAGCAGTTCTTC. Protein product: CASSHLAGGTYNEQFF.

The genes are TRBV5-1 and TRBJ1-1; D gene unclear. The V end was cut by 1 base, the J end by 0 bases, with 16 bases between. Germline values: CDR1 SGHRS, CDR2 YFSETQ. The CDR3 sequence is 17 residues long. The CDR3 coding sequence is TGCGCCAGCAGCTTGTTAACGGGTTTGGGCATGAACACTGAAGCTTTCTTT. Residues: CASSLLTGLGMNTEAFF.

This chain uses TRBV5-6 with TRBJ1-5; TRBD1 agrees at 9 bases. CDR3 size: 13 residues. Germline V gives CDR1 SGHDT, CDR2 YYEEEE. V trimming: 4 bases; J trimming: 4 bases; junction bases outside the gene matches: 0. CDR3 sequence (DNA): TGTGCCAGCAGCGGACAGGGGAATCAGCCCCAGCATTTT. Its translation is CASSGQGNQPQHF.

This clone was detected only a few times. This sequence joins TRBV7-9 and TRBJ1-3; D remains unclear. The germline CDR1 and CDR2 sequences are SEHNR and FQNEAQ (reference sequence). V was clipped by 2 bases and J by 0 bases, with 14 bases between them. This CDR3 comprises 17 residues. Written as DNA, the CDR3 is TGTGCCAGCAGCTTATCTCCGGGCCGAATCTCTGGAAACACCATATATTTT. It encodes CASSLSPGRISGNTIYF.

The chain couples TRBV30 to TRBJ1-5; unclear D gene. The CDR3 extends over 12 amino acids. CDR1 is GTSNPN, CDR2 SVGIG, per germline (reference sequence). Trimming cost V 0 bases and J 8 bases, with 8 bases left between them. The CDR3 DNA sequence: TGTGCCTGGAGTGTACGCGAGGAGCCCCAGCATTTT. Amino acid sequence: CAWSVREEPQHF.

This clone was detected only a few times. The rearrangement joins TRBV12-5 to TRBJ2-4; 9 nucleotides align to TRBD1. This CDR3 region has 14 residues. The V segment lost 11 bases and the J segment 0 bases; nucleotides outside the gene matches: 5. The V gene's germline CDR1 is LGHNT and CDR2 FRNRAP. The CDR3 nucleotides are TGTGCTTCTAGGACAGGGGAAGCCAAAAACATTCAGTACTTC. The encoded protein is CASRTGEAKNIQYF.

The chain has TRBV9 and TRBJ1-6, with TRBD1 matching over 8 bases. V was pared by 4 bases and J by 7 bases, with 7 bases of the junction left unmatched. Germline V gives CDR1 SGDLS, CDR2 YYNGEE. The CDR3 totals 15 residues. This CDR3 reads CASSPRTGTNSPLHF. The CDR3 DNA follows: TGTGCCAGCAGCCCCCGGACAGGGACAAATTCACCCCTCCACTTT.

The chain couples TRBV29-1 to TRBJ2-6; 12 bases align to TRBD2. The CDR3 consists of 16 residues. Germline values: CDR1 SQVTM, CDR2 ANQGSEA. With V trimmed by 5 bases and J by 3 bases, 5 bases remained unmatched. The CDR3 is CSVTSTSGSGANVLTF. The CDR3 bases are TGCAGCGTTACTTCGACTAGCGGGAGTGGGGCCAACGTCCTGACTTTC. The full variable domain, completed using reference TRBV29-1 and TRBJ2-6, is SAVISQKPSRDICQRGTSLTIQCQVDSQVTMMFWYRQQPGQSLTLIATANQGSEATYESGFVIDKFPISRPNLTFSTLTVSNMSPEDSSIYLCSVTSTSGSGANVLTFGAGSRLTVL.

The rearrangement joins TRBV7-6 to TRBJ2-5; TRBD1 aligns across 8 bases. The CDR3 sequence is 15 residues long. Trimming took 5 bases from V and 1 from J; bases not matched to a gene: 6. Germline assignment: CDR1 SGHVS and CDR2 FNYEAQ. The CDR3 region has the DNA TGTGCCAGCAGCCCCGGACAGGGAACCCAAGAGACCCAGTACTTC. Translating gives CASSPGQGTQETQYF.

This chain links TRBV6-5 with TRBJ2-7, with 7 bases that match TRBD1. Germline values: CDR1 MNHEY, CDR2 SVGAGI. There are 13 residues in the CDR3. V lost 6 bases and J lost 12; bases outside the gene matches: 14. The CDR3 loop reads CASSRDSFSGRYF. The CDR3 DNA sequence: TGTGCCAGCAGCCGGGACAGCTTTTCCGGTCGGTACTTC.

The V call is TRBV6-4, the J call TRBJ2-1; TRBD2 matches at 7 bases. Germline CDR1 is MRHNA and CDR2 is SNTAGT. J lost 8 bases, V lost 2 bases, and 12 bases had no gene match. The CDR3 runs to 16 residues. The CDR3 DNA is TGTGCCAGCAGTGACATTAGCGGGCCCGGAGGCCATGAGCAGTTCTTC. Translation: CASSDISGPGGHEQFF.

This chain joins TRBV19 and TRBJ2-1; perhaps TRBD2 as D (5 bases). CDR1 and CDR2 (germline): LNHDA, SQIVND (reference sequence). This CDR3 spans 13 amino acids. V gave up 7 bases and J gave up 2 bases, with 9 bases separating them. The CDR3 nucleotides read TGTGCCAGTATAGAGGGAACCTACAATGAGCAGTTCTTC. As protein: CASIEGTYNEQFF.

The chain is built from TRBV27 and TRBJ2-7, with D possibly TRBD1 on 6 matching bases. In germline, CDR1 is MNHEY, CDR2 SMNVEV (reference sequence). The CDR3 is 14 residues long. Trimming took off 5 bases at V and 3 bases at J, with 14 bases between the two ends. The CDR3 spells CASSIGGPYYEQYF. The CDR3 nucleotides read TGTGCCAGCAGTATTGGGGGCCCCTACTACGAGCAGTACTTC.

This clone was seen only once. The gene calls are TRBV4-3 and TRBJ1-2; possibly TRBD1 for D (5 bases). This CDR3 spans 14 amino acids. The germline V gene encodes CDR1 LGHNA and CDR2 YSLEER. V dropped 2 bases and J dropped 2 bases, with 9 bases sitting between them. CDR3 in amino acids: CASSQLDRNYGYTF. The CDR3 DNA follows: TGCGCCAGCAGCCAACTCGACAGAAACTATGGCTACACCTTC.

This sequence joins TRBV6-5 and TRBJ2-7; D unclear. The CDR3 runs 12 residues. Germline V gives CDR1 MNHEY, CDR2 SVGAGI. Trimming removed 7 bases from V and 7 bases from J, with 14 bases in between. The CDR3 reads CASTTPPEEQYF. CDR3 nucleotides: TGTGCCAGCACCACCCCCCCGGAAGAGCAGTACTTC.

This clone occurred once. This chain uses TRBV7-6 with TRBJ2-5; D perhaps matches TRBD2 (6 bases). CDR1 is SGHVS and CDR2 is FNYEAQ in the germline V gene. The CDR3 is 16 amino acids. V lost 5 bases, J lost 5 bases, and 21 bases lay in between. CDR3 residues: CASSRGGGASGETQYF. The CDR3 bases are TGTGCCAGCAGCCGTGGAGGAGGGGCCTCCGGGGAGACCCAGTACTTC. Using reference TRBV7-6 and TRBJ2-5 for the parts outside the CDR3, the full variable domain is GAGVSQSPRYKVTKRGQDVALRCDPISGHVSLYWYRQALGQGPEFLTYFNYEAQQDKSGLPNDRFSAERPEGSISTLTIQRTEQRDSAMYRCASSRGGGASGETQYFGPGTRLLVL.

This clone was found once. V gene TRBV5-4 combines with J gene TRBJ2-3, with TRBD2 matching 9 bases. CDR1 SGHNT and CDR2 YYREEE come from the germline V gene (reference sequence). The CDR3 has 15 residues. J was trimmed by 5 bases and V by 4 bases; bases with no gene match: 8. The CDR3 DNA follows: TGTGCCAGCAGCCCTTGGCGGGAGGGCCGAGATACGCAGTATTTT. This codes for CASSPWREGRDTQYF.

V is TRBV5-1 and J is TRBJ2-5; D possibly corresponds to TRBD1 (5 bases). The germline CDR1 and CDR2 sequences are SGHRS and YFSETQ. The V gene lost 0 bases and the J gene lost 2 bases, with 8 bases spanning the gap. There are 14 residues in the CDR3. The CDR3 coding sequence is TGCGCCAGCAGCTTGGGACAGAGTCAAGAGACCCAGTACTTC. Translation gives CASSLGQSQETQYF.

The chain employs TRBV28 and TRBJ2-7, with D tentatively TRBD2 (7 bases). CDR3 length: 17 residues. The V end was cut by 5 bases, the J end by 0 bases, with 20 bases between. Germline V CDR1 and CDR2: MDHEN, SYDVKM. DNA of the CDR3: TGTGCCAGCAGTCCTGCGGGGGAGGCGGACAGCTCCTACGAGCAGTACTTC. This codes for CASSPAGEADSSYEQYF.

The chain recombines TRBV19 with TRBJ1-1; 8 bases fit TRBD1. The germline CDR1 and CDR2 sequences are LNHDA and SQIVND (reference sequence). V lost 7 bases to trimming and J lost 1 base; unmatched junction nucleotides: 14. The CDR3 is 17 residues long. Written as DNA, the CDR3 is TGTGCCAGTACAGAGATGATGACAGGGGTGACGAACACTGAAGCTTTCTTT. Translating gives CASTEMMTGVTNTEAFF.

This clone has just a few counts. The genes are TRBV7-2 and TRBJ2-1, with D unresolved. The germline gives CDR1 SGHTA, CDR2 FQGNSA. The CDR3 consists of 11 residues. Trimming took off 1 base at V and 11 bases at J, with 6 bases between the two ends. The CDR3 DNA reads as TGTGCCAGCAGCTTAGGGCGGCAGCAGTTCTTC. It is translated as CASSLGRQQFF. Looking up the rest from reference TRBV7-2 and TRBJ2-1 gives the full variable domain: GAGVSQSPSNKVTEKGKDVELRCDPISGHTALYWYRQSLGQGLEFLIYFQGNSAPDKSGLPSDRFSAERTGGSVSTLTIQRTQQEDSAVYLCASSLGRQQFFGPGTRLTVL.